A selection of T cell receptor beta chains follows, all from one sample in a study of T cell changes during pregnancy in multiple sclerosis. Method: immunoSEQ multiplex PCR; TCRdb's copy keeps in-frame clones and lacks some. The data hold roughly 30,000 clones, with roughly 87% observed a single time. The source material was CD8+ T cells from peripheral blood mononuclear cells, sampled in the first trimester of pregnancy. Source of these receptors: a female donor with multiple sclerosis, enrolled in a pregnancy study. Each CDR3 is given with its conserved first and last residue. D genes are given only for firm matches. A row's size may be missing; if present it is once, few, many or a size class.

clone_size d_call j_call v_call cdr3_aa cdr3_nt
once NA TRBJ2-1 TRBV27 CASSLSVLSSYNEQFF TGTGCCAGCAGTTTATCGGTTCTTAGCTCCTACAATGAGCAGTTCTTC
NA NA TRBJ2-1 TRBV4-1 CASSQVGESSYNEQFF TGCGCCAGCAGCCAAGTCGGGGAGAGCTCCTACAATGAGCAGTTCTTC
NA TRBD2 TRBJ2-1 TRBV6-5 CASRQAGVNHEQFF TGTGCCAGCAGGCAAGCGGGAGTTAACCATGAGCAGTTCTTC
NA TRBD2 TRBJ2-7 TRBV7-8 CASSLAASGLYEQYF TGTGCCAGCAGCTTAGCGGCTAGCGGCCTATACGAGCAGTACTTC
NA NA TRBJ1-5 TRBV10-3 CAASTVARQPQHF TGTGCCGCTTCGACCGTAGCAAGACAGCCCCAGCATTTT
NA NA TRBJ1-2 TRBV29-1 CSVEEGFTYGYTF TGCAGCGTTGAGGAGGGTTTCACCTATGGCTACACCTTC
NA TRBD1 TRBJ2-7 TRBV10-1 CASSDRTGSYLYEQYF TGCGCCAGCAGTGACCGGACAGGTTCATACCTATACGAGCAGTACTTC
NA NA TRBJ2-6 TRBV27 CASSSGRLSGANVLTF TGTGCCAGCAGTTCTGGCAGACTATCTGGGGCCAACGTCCTGACTTTC
few NA TRBJ2-1 TRBV6-4 CASSDVSGSYNEQFF TGTGCCAGCAGTGACGTTAGCGGCTCCTACAATGAGCAGTTCTTC
NA NA TRBJ2-1 TRBV2 CASKGPRYDPSYNEQFF TGTGCCAGCAAGGGGCCACGGTACGACCCCTCCTACAATGAGCAGTTCTTC
NA TRBD1 TRBJ2-7 TRBV13 CASSFPGQSYEQYF TGTGCCAGCAGCTTCCCGGGACAGTCCTACGAGCAGTACTTC
NA NA TRBJ1-2 TRBV15 CATSPNPKKTANYGYTF TGTGCCACCAGCCCAAACCCTAAAAAGACAGCTAACTATGGCTACACCTTC
once TRBD2 TRBJ2-1 TRBV27 CASSPRRAGGLNEQFF TGTGCCAGCAGTCCCCGTCGAGCGGGAGGTCTCAATGAGCAGTTCTTC
NA NA TRBJ2-7 TRBV13 CASSYSGASYEQYF TGTGCCAGCAGCTATAGCGGTGCATCCTACGAGCAGTACTTC
NA NA TRBJ1-1 TRBV5-5 CASRWGRGRTEAFF TGTGCCAGCAGGTGGGGGAGAGGGAGGACTGAAGCTTTCTTT
NA TRBD2 TRBJ2-7 TRBV7-6 CASSLGLAGEQYF TGTGCCAGCAGCTTAGGACTAGCTGGGGAGCAGTACTTC
NA NA TRBJ1-1 TRBV5-1 CASSRTRVTEAFF TGCGCCAGCAGCCGAACCCGCGTAACTGAAGCTTTCTTT
NA NA TRBJ2-1 TRBV27 CASSPPTGERGNAQFF TGTGCCAGCAGTCCTCCCACGGGAGAGAGGGGCAATGCGCAGTTCTTC
NA TRBD1 TRBJ2-7 TRBV5-4 CASSTWTGQNPYEQYF TGTGCCAGCAGCACCTGGACAGGGCAAAACCCCTACGAGCAGTACTTC
NA NA TRBJ1-1 TRBV11-2 CASSWARGLENTEAFF TGTGCCAGCAGCTGGGCTCGGGGACTCGAGAACACTGAAGCTTTCTTT
NA NA TRBJ1-1 TRBV5-4 CASSSGKRRNTEAFF TGTGCCAGCAGTTCAGGGAAGAGGAGGAACACTGAAGCTTTCTTT
few NA TRBJ1-4 TRBV16 CASSPPGVEKLFF TGTGCCAGCAGCCCCCCAGGGGTTGAAAAACTGTTTTTT
NA NA TRBJ2-1 TRBV4-1 CASSQGRGADEQFF TGCGCCAGCAGCCAAGGACGGGGGGCTGATGAGCAGTTCTTC
NA TRBD1 TRBJ1-1 TRBV10-1 CASSRDRGSTEAFF TGCGCCAGCAGTCGGGACAGGGGAAGCACTGAAGCTTTCTTT
NA TRBD2 TRBJ2-5 TRBV13 CASSLGKYGRAGETQYF TGTGCCAGCAGCTTAGGCAAATACGGGAGGGCCGGGGAGACCCAGTACTTC
NA TRBD1 TRBJ1-1 TRBV2 CASSETHSGQGNTEAFF TGTGCCAGCAGTGAAACGCATAGCGGACAGGGCAATACTGAAGCTTTCTTT
NA TRBD1 TRBJ2-7 TRBV19 CASSIDEQGAYEQYF TGTGCCAGTAGTATAGATGAACAGGGGGCCTACGAGCAGTACTTC
NA NA TRBJ2-3 TRBV27 CASSLSRTDTQYF TGTGCCAGCAGTTTATCTCGGACAGATACGCAGTATTTT
NA NA TRBJ2-2 TRBV10-3 CAILFSGTGELFF TGTGCCATCCTTTTCTCGGGGACCGGGGAGCTGTTTTTT
NA NA TRBJ1-5 TRBV13 CASSLGRGERQPQHF TGTGCCAGCAGCTTAGGCCGGGGGGAAAGGCAGCCCCAGCATTTT
few TRBD1 TRBJ2-2 TRBV6-4 CASRQGETGELFF TGTGCCAGCAGACAGGGGGAAACCGGGGAGCTGTTTTTT
few NA TRBJ1-1 TRBV30 CAWSRGTEAFF TGTGCCTGGAGTAGGGGGACTGAAGCTTTCTTT
NA NA TRBJ2-3 TRBV5-4 CASSRQERATDTQYF TGTGCCAGCAGCCGCCAGGAGCGGGCCACAGATACGCAGTATTTT
NA TRBD1 TRBJ2-1 TRBV5-4 CASSNGQGDYNEQFF TGTGCCAGCAGCAACGGACAGGGAGACTACAATGAGCAGTTCTTC
NA TRBD1 TRBJ2-4 TRBV30 CAWSLDRHIQYF TGTGCCTGGAGCCTGGACAGGCACATTCAGTACTTC
NA NA TRBJ1-4 TRBV30 CAWSVSEKLFF TGTGCCTGGAGTGTGAGTGAAAAACTGTTTTTT
NA TRBD1 TRBJ1-6 TRBV27 CASSPVQGGFSDSPLHF TGTGCCAGCAGTCCGGTACAGGGGGGTTTTTCGGATTCACCCCTCCACTTT
NA NA TRBJ1-1 TRBV7-9 CASSRIRGVGTEAFF TGTGCCAGCAGCCGCATTCGGGGAGTTGGCACTGAAGCTTTCTTT
NA NA TRBJ1-2 TRBV29-1 CSVEGRTSNYGYTF TGCAGCGTGGAGGGACGGACGTCTAACTATGGCTACACCTTC
NA NA TRBJ2-7 TRBV5-1 CASSVNSGYEQYF TGCGCCAGCAGCGTAAATTCGGGGTACGAGCAGTACTTC
NA NA TRBJ1-1 TRBV10-3 CAISPLTEMNTEAFF TGTGCCATCAGTCCGTTGACAGAAATGAACACTGAAGCTTTCTTT
NA TRBD1 TRBJ2-1 TRBV27 CASKGMGQGDNEQFF TGTGCCAGCAAAGGAATGGGGCAGGGGGACAATGAGCAGTTCTTC
NA NA TRBJ2-7 TRBV10-3 CAISVAAPYEQYF TGTGCCATCAGTGTAGCGGCGCCCTACGAGCAGTACTTC